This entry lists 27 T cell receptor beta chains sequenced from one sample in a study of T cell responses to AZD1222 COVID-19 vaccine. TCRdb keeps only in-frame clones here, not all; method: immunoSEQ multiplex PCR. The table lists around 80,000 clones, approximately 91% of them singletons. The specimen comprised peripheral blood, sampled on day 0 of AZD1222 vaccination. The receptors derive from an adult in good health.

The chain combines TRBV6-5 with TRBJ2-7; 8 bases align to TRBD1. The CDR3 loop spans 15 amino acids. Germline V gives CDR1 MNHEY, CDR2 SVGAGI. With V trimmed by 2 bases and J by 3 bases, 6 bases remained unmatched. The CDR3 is CASSYRGTGDYEQYF. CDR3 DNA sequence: TGTGCCAGCAGTTACCGGGGGACAGGAGACTACGAGCAGTACTTC.

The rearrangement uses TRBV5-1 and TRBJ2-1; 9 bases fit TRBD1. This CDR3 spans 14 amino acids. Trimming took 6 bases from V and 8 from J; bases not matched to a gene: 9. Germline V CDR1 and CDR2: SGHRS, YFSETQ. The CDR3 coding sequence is TGCGCCAGCACCCAACAGGGGGCGCGCGATGAGCAGTTCTTC. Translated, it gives CASTQQGARDEQFF. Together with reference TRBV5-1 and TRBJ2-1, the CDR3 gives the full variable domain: KAGVTQTPRYLIKTRGQQVTLSCSPISGHRSVSWYQQTPGQGLQFLFEYFSETQRNKGNFPGRFSGRQFSNSRSEMNVSTLELGDSALYLCASTQQGARDEQFFGPGTRLTVL.

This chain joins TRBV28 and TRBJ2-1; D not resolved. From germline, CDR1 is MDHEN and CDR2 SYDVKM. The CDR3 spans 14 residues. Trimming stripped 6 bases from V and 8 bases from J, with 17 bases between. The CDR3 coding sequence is TGTGCCAGCAGGCCGGGCCGGAGCACCCATGAGCAGTTCTTC. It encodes CASRPGRSTHEQFF.

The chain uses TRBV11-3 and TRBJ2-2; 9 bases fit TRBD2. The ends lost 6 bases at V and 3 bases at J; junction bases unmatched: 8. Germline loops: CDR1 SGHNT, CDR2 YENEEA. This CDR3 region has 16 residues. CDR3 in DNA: TGTGCCAGCAGTTTTAGCGGGAGTGGGTACACCGGGGAGCTGTTTTTT. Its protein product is CASSFSGSGYTGELFF.

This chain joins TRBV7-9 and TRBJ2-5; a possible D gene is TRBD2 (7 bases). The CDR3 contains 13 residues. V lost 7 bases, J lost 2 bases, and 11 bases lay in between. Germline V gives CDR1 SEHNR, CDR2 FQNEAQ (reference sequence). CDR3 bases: TGTGCCAGCATGAGGGGGGGTCAAGAGACCCAGTACTTC. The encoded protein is CASMRGGQETQYF.

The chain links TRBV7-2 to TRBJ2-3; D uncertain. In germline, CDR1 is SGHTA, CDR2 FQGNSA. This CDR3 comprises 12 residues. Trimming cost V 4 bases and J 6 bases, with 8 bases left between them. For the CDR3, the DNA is TGTGCCAGCAGCTACCTCGGGGATACGCAGTATTTT. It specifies CASSYLGDTQYF.

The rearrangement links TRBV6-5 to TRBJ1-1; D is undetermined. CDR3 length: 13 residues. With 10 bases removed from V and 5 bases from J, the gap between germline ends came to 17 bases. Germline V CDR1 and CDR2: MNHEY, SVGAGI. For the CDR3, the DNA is TGTGCCATCCACAACGAGGGCCGGACTGAAGCTTTCTTT. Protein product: CAIHNEGRTEAFF.

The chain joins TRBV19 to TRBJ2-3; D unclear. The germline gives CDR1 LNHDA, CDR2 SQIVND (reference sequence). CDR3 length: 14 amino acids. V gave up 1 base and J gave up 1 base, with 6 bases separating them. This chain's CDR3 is CASSIGAGTDTQYF. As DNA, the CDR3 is TGTGCCAGTAGTATAGGGGCGGGCACAGATACGCAGTATTTT.

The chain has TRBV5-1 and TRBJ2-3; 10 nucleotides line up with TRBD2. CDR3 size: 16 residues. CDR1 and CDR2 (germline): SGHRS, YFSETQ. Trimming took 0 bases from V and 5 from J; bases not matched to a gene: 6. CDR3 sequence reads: CASSLVLAGGGDTQYF. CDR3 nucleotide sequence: TGCGCCAGCAGCTTGGTGTTAGCGGGGGGTGGAGATACGCAGTATTTT.

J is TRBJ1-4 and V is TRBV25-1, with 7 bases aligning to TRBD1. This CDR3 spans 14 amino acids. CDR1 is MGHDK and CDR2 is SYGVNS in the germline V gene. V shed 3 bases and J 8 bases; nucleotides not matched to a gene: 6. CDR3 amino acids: CASSDPGTDEKLFF. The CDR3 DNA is TGTGCCAGCAGTGACCCTGGGACAGACGAAAAACTGTTTTTT.

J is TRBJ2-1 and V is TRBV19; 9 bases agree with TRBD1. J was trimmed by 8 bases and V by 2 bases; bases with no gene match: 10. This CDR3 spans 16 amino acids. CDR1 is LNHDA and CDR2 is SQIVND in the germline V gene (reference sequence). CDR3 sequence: CASSIYGGTGSYEQFF. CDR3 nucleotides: TGTGCCAGTAGTATATATGGCGGGACAGGGTCGTATGAGCAGTTCTTC.

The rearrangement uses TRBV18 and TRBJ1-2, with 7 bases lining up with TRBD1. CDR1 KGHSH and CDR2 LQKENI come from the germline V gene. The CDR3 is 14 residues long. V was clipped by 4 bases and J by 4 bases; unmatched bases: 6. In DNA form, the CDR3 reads TGTGCCAGCTCACACAGACAGGGATTCTATGGCTACACCTTC. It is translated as CASSHRQGFYGYTF.

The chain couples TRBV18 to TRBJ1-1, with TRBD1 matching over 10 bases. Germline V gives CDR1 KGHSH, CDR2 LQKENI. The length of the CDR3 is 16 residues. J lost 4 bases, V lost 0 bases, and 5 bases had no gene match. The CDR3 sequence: CASSPPVRTGGTEAFF. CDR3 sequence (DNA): TGTGCCAGCTCACCACCTGTTCGGACAGGGGGCACTGAAGCTTTCTTT.

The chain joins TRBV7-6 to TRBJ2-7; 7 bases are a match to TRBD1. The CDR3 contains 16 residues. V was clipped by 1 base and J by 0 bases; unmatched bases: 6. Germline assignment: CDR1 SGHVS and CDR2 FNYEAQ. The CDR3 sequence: CASSLVGQANSYEQYV. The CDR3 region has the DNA TGTGCCAGCAGCTTAGTAGGACAGGCCAACTCCTACGAGCAGTACGTC.

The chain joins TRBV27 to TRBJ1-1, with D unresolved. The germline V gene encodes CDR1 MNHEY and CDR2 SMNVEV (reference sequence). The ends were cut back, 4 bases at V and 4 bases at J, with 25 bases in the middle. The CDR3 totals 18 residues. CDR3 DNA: TGTGCCAGCAGTTCCCTTCTGGTTACCGCGTCACTCCCCACTGAAGCTTTCTTT. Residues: CASSSLLVTASLPTEAFF.

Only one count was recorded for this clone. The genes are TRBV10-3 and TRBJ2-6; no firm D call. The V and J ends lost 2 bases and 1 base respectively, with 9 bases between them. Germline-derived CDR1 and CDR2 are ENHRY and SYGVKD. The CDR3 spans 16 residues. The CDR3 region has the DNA TGTGCCATCAGTGAGACAAGTAATTCTGGGGCCAACGTCCTGACTTTC. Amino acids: CAISETSNSGANVLTF.

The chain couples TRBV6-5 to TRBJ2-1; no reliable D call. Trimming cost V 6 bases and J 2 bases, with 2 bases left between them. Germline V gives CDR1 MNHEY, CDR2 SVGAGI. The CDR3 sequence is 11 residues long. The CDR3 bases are TGTGCCAGCAGGACCTACAATGAGCAGTTCTTC. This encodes CASRTYNEQFF.

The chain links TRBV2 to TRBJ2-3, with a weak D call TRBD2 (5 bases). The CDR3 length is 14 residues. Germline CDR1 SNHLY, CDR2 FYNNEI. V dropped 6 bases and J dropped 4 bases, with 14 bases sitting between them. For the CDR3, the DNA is TGTGCCAGCAGGAGCGGACCAGTCTCAGATACGCAGTATTTT. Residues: CASRSGPVSDTQYF.

The CDR3 sequence is CAWSGTPWSTAQYF. In nucleotides, the CDR3 is TGTGCCTGGAGTGGAACCCCTTGGTCGACGGCGCAGTATTTT. This chain joins TRBV30 and TRBJ2-3; D is uncertain. The germline V and J ends were trimmed by 1 base and 10 bases, with 18 bases remaining between them. This CDR3 comprises 14 residues. CDR1 and CDR2 (germline): GTSNPN, SVGIG (reference sequence).

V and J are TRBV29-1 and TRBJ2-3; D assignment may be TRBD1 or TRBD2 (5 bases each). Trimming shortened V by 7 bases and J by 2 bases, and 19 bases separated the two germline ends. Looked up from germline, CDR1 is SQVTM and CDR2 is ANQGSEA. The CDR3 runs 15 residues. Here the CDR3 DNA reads TGCAGCGCATCCGGGACCGACCGCACCACAGATACGCAGTATTTT. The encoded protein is CSASGTDRTTDTQYF.

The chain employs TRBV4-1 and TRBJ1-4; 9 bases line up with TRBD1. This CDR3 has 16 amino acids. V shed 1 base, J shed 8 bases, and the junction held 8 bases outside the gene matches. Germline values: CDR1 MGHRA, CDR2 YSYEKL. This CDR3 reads CASSQGSGTGREKLFF. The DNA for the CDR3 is TGCGCCAGCAGCCAAGGCTCCGGGACAGGGCGGGAAAAACTGTTTTTT.

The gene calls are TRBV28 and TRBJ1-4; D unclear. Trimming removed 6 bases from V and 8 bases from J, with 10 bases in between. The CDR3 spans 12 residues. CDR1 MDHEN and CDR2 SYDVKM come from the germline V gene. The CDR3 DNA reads TGTGCCAGCAGCACTCATGGAGAAAAACTGTTTTTT. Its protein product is CASSTHGEKLFF.

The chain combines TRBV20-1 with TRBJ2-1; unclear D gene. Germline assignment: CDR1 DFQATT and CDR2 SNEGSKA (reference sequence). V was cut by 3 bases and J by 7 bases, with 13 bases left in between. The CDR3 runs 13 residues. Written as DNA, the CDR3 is TGCAGTGCTAGTCGGACCTTGGGGAATGAGCAGTTCTTC. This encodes CSASRTLGNEQFF.

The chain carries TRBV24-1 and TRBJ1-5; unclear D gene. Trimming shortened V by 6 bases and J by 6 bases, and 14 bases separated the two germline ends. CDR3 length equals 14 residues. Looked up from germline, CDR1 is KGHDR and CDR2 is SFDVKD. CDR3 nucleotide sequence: TGTGCCACCAGTCCGGGGATTGGAGGTCAGCCCCAGCATTTT. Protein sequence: CATSPGIGGQPQHF.

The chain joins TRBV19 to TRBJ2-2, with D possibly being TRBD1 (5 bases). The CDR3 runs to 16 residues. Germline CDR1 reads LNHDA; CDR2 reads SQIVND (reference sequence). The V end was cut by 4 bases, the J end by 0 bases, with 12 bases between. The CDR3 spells CASSRARQTNTGELFF. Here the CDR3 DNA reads TGTGCCAGTAGTAGGGCGAGACAGACGAACACCGGGGAGCTGTTTTTT.

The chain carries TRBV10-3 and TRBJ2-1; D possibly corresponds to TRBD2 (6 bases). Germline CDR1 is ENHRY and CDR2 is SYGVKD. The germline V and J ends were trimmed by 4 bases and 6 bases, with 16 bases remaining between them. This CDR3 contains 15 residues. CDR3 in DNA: TGTGCCATCAGTGCCACCGGGACTCCGGGCAATGAGCAGTTCTTC. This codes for CAISATGTPGNEQFF.

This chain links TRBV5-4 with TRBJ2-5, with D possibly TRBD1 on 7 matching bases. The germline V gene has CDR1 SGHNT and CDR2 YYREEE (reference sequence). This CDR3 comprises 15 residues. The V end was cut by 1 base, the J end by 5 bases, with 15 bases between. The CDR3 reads CASSLTRGRGETQYF. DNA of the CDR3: TGTGCCAGCAGCTTGACGAGGGGGCGGGGCGAGACCCAGTACTTC.